The 12 T cell receptor beta chains given below trace back to one sample, sequenced in a study of shared clonotypes between healthy human individuals. Using immunoSEQ multiplex PCR, the repertoire was profiled, and TCRdb retains in-frame clones only, with some absent. Among 2 million to 3 million clones listed, around 90% were seen once. The sequencing sample was made of naive CD4+ T cells sorted from blood. Subset reported: CD45RA+ positively selected. The source of these receptors is a man younger than 30 in good health.

The chain is built from TRBV5-6 and TRBJ2-7; D is unclear. This CDR3 comprises 12 residues. Per germline, CDR1 SGHDT and CDR2 YYEEEE. Trimming pared 4 bases from V and 3 bases from J, leaving 8 bases between. CDR3 coding DNA: TGTGCCAGCAGCCTCGAATACTACGAGCAGTACTTC. It translates to CASSLEYYEQYF.

To note about this clone: The same CDR3 can be traced to other DNA sequences in this sample. CDR3 bases: TGTGCCAGCAGCATTACAGGGGAATATGGCTACACCTTC. Residues: CASSITGEYGYTF. The rearrangement links TRBV6-1 to TRBJ1-2, with 7 bases aligning to TRBD1. Germline values: CDR1 MNHNS, CDR2 SASEGT. V lost 6 bases and J lost 5; bases outside the gene matches: 6. CDR3 length equals 13 residues.

This clone was seen just once. J is TRBJ2-1 and V is TRBV5-1; 8 positions match TRBD2. Germline CDR1 reads SGHRS; CDR2 reads YFSETQ. V lost 4 bases to trimming and J lost 3 bases; unmatched junction nucleotides: 9. The CDR3 is made up of 16 amino acids. The DNA of the CDR3 is TGCGCCAGCAGCAAACTCATTAGCGGGGTCTACAATGAGCAGTTCTTC. Translating it yields CASSKLISGVYNEQFF. The complete variable domain, with remaining parts taken from reference TRBV5-1 and TRBJ2-1, reads KAGVTQTPRYLIKTRGQQVTLSCSPISGHRSVSWYQQTPGQGLQFLFEYFSETQRNKGNFPGRFSGRQFSNSRSEMNVSTLELGDSALYLCASSKLISGVYNEQFFGPGTRLTVL.

V is TRBV5-1 and J is TRBJ2-7; 8 bases fit TRBD2. Germline CDR1 SGHRS, CDR2 YFSETQ. Losses at the gene ends were 4 bases for V and 1 base for J; bases not matched to a gene: 7. The CDR3 covers 15 residues. The CDR3 DNA reads as TGCGCCAGCAGCGCCGGGGGGGGCCGGTCCTACGAGCAGTACTTC. Translating it yields CASSAGGGRSYEQYF.

The CDR3 loop is CAWSGPGTYEQYF. CDR3 coding DNA: TGTGCCTGGAGTGGACCAGGTACCTACGAGCAGTACTTC. The J gene is TRBJ2-7, the V gene TRBV30; D remains unclear. V lost 1 base and J lost 2, with 9 bases in between. The CDR3 covers 13 residues. Per germline, CDR1 GTSNPN and CDR2 SVGIG (reference sequence). The variable domain in full, completed from reference TRBV30 and TRBJ2-7, reads SQTIHQWPATLVQPVGSPLSLECTVEGTSNPNLYWYRQAAGRGLQLLFYSVGIGQISSEVPQNLSASRPQDRQFILSSKKLLLSDSGFYLCAWSGPGTYEQYFGPGTRLTVT.

The V gene is TRBV5-1, the J gene TRBJ2-3; 7 bases are shared with TRBD1. The J segment lost 1 base and the V segment lost 4 bases, leaving 6 bases of the junction unmatched. The length of the CDR3 is 15 residues. Germline CDR1 is SGHRS and CDR2 is YFSETQ. The CDR3 sequence: CASSPGTAGTDTQYF. The DNA of the CDR3 is TGCGCCAGCAGCCCCGGGACAGCGGGCACAGATACGCAGTATTTT.

Points on this clone: Distinct nucleotide sequences in the sample also encode this CDR3. The chain carries TRBV6-5 and TRBJ2-5, with no clear D. Germline V gene sequence: CDR1 MNHEY, CDR2 SVGAGI. CDR3 length: 14 amino acids. Trimming shortened V by 0 bases and J by 2 bases, and 7 bases separated the two germline ends. This CDR3 is CASSYSNLQETQYF. DNA of the CDR3: TGTGCCAGCAGTTACTCGAATCTTCAAGAGACCCAGTACTTC.

This chain joins TRBV27 and TRBJ2-1; TRBD2 aligns across 8 bases. V gave up 10 bases and J gave up 9 bases; unmatched junction bases: 14. CDR1 and CDR2 (germline): MNHEY, SMNVEV (reference sequence). This CDR3 spans 14 amino acids. The CDR3 bases are TGTGCCACCCCGATAGGGGCGGGAGGATTTGAGCAGTTCTTC. This sequence encodes CATPIGAGGFEQFF.

As to this clone: One end of the junction does not line up with germline, which may come from a read error. This sequence joins TRBV10-3 and TRBJ2-7; D is perhaps TRBD2 (6 bases). CDR3 length: 13 residues. Germline assignment: CDR1 ENHRY and CDR2 SYGVKD. CDR3 protein: CAISERERYERYF. DNA for the CDR3: TGTGCCATCAGTGAGCGGGAGCGGTACGAGCGGTACTTC.

The gene calls are TRBV11-2 and TRBJ2-7, with D hard to call. The length of the CDR3 is 15 residues. V was cut by 1 base and J by 1 base, with 11 bases left in between. CDR1 is SGHAT and CDR2 is FQNNGV in the germline V gene. The DNA of the CDR3 is TGTGCCAGCAGCTTAGGCCAACAGTTGTCCTACGAGCAGTACTTC. It yields the protein CASSLGQQLSYEQYF.

This sequence joins TRBV19 and TRBJ2-1; 10 bases line up with TRBD2. The J segment lost 9 bases and the V segment lost 4 bases, leaving 6 bases of the junction unmatched. CDR1 LNHDA and CDR2 SQIVND come from the germline V gene (reference sequence). This CDR3 spans 14 amino acids. The CDR3 here is CASSTSGRAGEQFF. CDR3 nucleotide sequence: TGTGCCAGTAGTACAAGCGGGAGGGCGGGTGAGCAGTTCTTC.

Note on this clone: The same CDR3 is also encoded by other DNA sequences in this sample. The chain has TRBV9 and TRBJ1-2; 9 nucleotides line up with TRBD1. Germline-derived CDR1 and CDR2 are SGDLS and YYNGEE. CDR3 length equals 14 residues. Trimming cost V 2 bases and J 2 bases; bases outside gene matches: 1. CDR3 in DNA: TGTGCCAGCAGCGTTGGGACAGGGAACTATGGCTACACCTTC. Translation gives CASSVGTGNYGYTF.